The 22 T cell receptor beta chains below all came from one sample that was sequenced in a study of cytomegalovirus exposure and HLA in healthy donors. The study ran its PCR with 60 Vbeta and 13 Jbeta primers. TCRdb's table, derived via immunoSEQ multiplex PCR, lists solely in-frame clones and lacks some. The sample consists of 75,000 to 95,000 clones, about 73% of them appearing once. The sample taken for sequencing was PBMCs. The receptors were sampled from a woman in her thirties or forties in good health and CMV-seropositive.

On this clone: An end of the junction differs from the germline gene, which may be a read error. The V call is TRBV7-9, the J call TRBJ1-1; no clear D gene. The CDR3 has 12 residues. The germline V gene has CDR1 SEHNR and CDR2 FQNEAQ (reference sequence). This CDR3 reads CSSSSPNTEAFF. Here the CDR3 DNA reads TGTTCCAGCAGCTCTCCGAACACTGAAGCTTTCTTT.

This rearrangement joins TRBV7-9 to TRBJ1-3, with 7 bases identical to TRBD1. V dropped 4 bases and J dropped 5; count of bases not matched to a gene: 8. CDR3 length: 15 residues. The germline V gene has CDR1 SEHNR and CDR2 FQNEAQ (reference sequence). CDR3 in amino acids: CASSSGRDSRNTIYF. In nucleotides, the CDR3 is TGTGCCAGCAGCTCCGGACGGGACAGCCGAAACACCATATATTTT.

In its sample, this clone was seen once. The chain couples TRBV7-3 to TRBJ2-1, with TRBD2 identical over 11 bases. CDR1 is SGHTA and CDR2 is FQGTGA in the germline V gene. The CDR3 spans 16 residues. Trimming at V came to 4 bases and at J to 0 bases, leaving 2 bases not matched to a gene. The CDR3 sequence: CASSSTSGGSYNEQFF. CDR3 in DNA: TGTGCCAGCAGCTCAACTAGCGGGGGCTCCTACAATGAGCAGTTCTTC.

The table lists this clone with a few counts. The rearrangement uses TRBV5-1 and TRBJ2-3; D might be TRBD1 (6 bases). There are 16 residues in the CDR3. The V and J ends lost 4 bases and 2 bases respectively, with 17 bases between them. In germline, CDR1 is SGHRS, CDR2 YFSETQ. CDR3 residues: CASSPGLTGTTDTQYF. CDR3 DNA: TGCGCCAGCAGCCCCGGGCTCACAGGGACCACAGATACGCAGTATTTT.

This clone occurred a few times. The rearrangement links TRBV5-5 to TRBJ2-3, with 10 positions matching TRBD2. The V gene's germline CDR1 is SGHKS and CDR2 YYEKEE (reference sequence). This CDR3 has 15 residues. V lost 2 bases, J lost 2 bases, and 2 bases stayed unmatched. The CDR3 sequence is CASSLGLAVTDTQYF. The DNA for the CDR3 is TGTGCCAGCAGCTTAGGACTAGCGGTCACAGATACGCAGTATTTT.

J is TRBJ2-2 and V is TRBV6-6; D is uncertain. Germline-derived CDR1 and CDR2 are MNHNY and SVGAGI (reference sequence). The CDR3 extends over 13 amino acids. Trimming pared 7 bases from V and 7 bases from J, leaving 13 bases between. As DNA, the CDR3 is TGTGCCAGCACCCGGCGAGGCGGCGGGGAGCTGTTTTTT. It encodes CASTRRGGGELFF.

In DNA form, the CDR3 reads TGTGCCAGCAGTGTCTTTCAAAGCGGCACCTACGAGCAGTACTTC. It is translated as CASSVFQSGTYEQYF. The V and J genes are TRBV6-1 and TRBJ2-7; D may be TRBD2 (5 bases). CDR3 size: 15 residues. Germline V gene lookup returns CDR1 MNHNS and CDR2 SASEGT. Trimming removed 4 bases at V and 2 bases at J, with 15 bases between.

The chain joins TRBV25-1 to TRBJ2-1; D is possibly TRBD2 (5 bases). The ends were cut back, 6 bases at V and 0 bases at J, with 9 bases in the middle. Germline CDR1 MGHDK, CDR2 SYGVNS. This CDR3 has 14 amino acids. The DNA of the CDR3 is TGTGCCAGCAGAAGCGGCAGCTCCTACAATGAGCAGTTCTTC. Its protein product is CASRSGSSYNEQFF.

The chain is built from TRBV28 and TRBJ1-5; TRBD1 is a possible D gene (6 bases). The CDR3 totals 16 residues. Germline CDR1 and CDR2: MDHEN and SYDVKM. V gave up 5 bases and J gave up 7 bases, with 21 bases separating them. Here the CDR3 reads CASSVHRVMMGQPQHF. For the CDR3, the DNA is TGTGCCAGCAGTGTTCACAGGGTAATGATGGGACAGCCCCAGCATTTT.

This clone has only one observation. The rearrangement links TRBV5-6 to TRBJ1-2; D may be TRBD1 (6 bases). Deletions cut 4 bases from V and 6 bases from J, with 10 bases between. The CDR3 loop spans 12 amino acids. Germline CDR1 and CDR2: SGHDT and YYEEEE. CDR3 region: CASSMDRNGYTF. The CDR3 DNA follows: TGTGCCAGCAGCATGGACAGAAATGGCTACACCTTC.

The CDR3, as DNA: TGTGCCATCCCCCGGGCAGGGCCTGGAAATCAGCCCCAGCATTTT. Amino acids: CAIPRAGPGNQPQHF. The genes are TRBV10-3 and TRBJ1-5, with D tentatively TRBD1 (5 bases). The CDR3 consists of 15 residues. Trimming cost V 8 bases and J 4 bases, with 18 bases left between them. The germline V gene has CDR1 ENHRY and CDR2 SYGVKD.

V gene TRBV10-3 combines with J gene TRBJ2-1, with 8 bases aligning to TRBD2. After removal of 4 bases from V and 9 bases from J, the junction contained 11 bases not matched to a gene. The V gene's germline CDR1 is ENHRY and CDR2 SYGVKD. The CDR3 is 15 amino acids. The CDR3 DNA follows: TGTGCCATCAGTGGCTCCCCGGGGGGGACGGGTGAGCAGTTCTTC. This encodes CAISGSPGGTGEQFF.

The chain recombines TRBV6-6 with TRBJ1-5; no clear D gene. V lost 2 bases to trimming and J lost 0 bases, with 5 bases between them. The germline CDR1 and CDR2 sequences are MNHNY and SVGAGI (reference sequence). The CDR3 contains 14 residues. In nucleotides, the CDR3 is TGTGCCAGCAGTTACGCCGGTAGCAATCAGCCCCAGCATTTT. Its protein product is CASSYAGSNQPQHF.

The chain links TRBV5-5 to TRBJ1-6, with 7 bases identical to TRBD1. The CDR3 has 17 amino acids. V shed 3 bases, J shed 5 bases, and the junction held 11 bases outside the gene matches. Germline assignment: CDR1 SGHKS and CDR2 YYEKEE (reference sequence). The chain's CDR3 is CASSSDTGTAHNSPLHF. The CDR3, as DNA: TGTGCCAGCAGCTCGGACACGGGGACAGCTCATAATTCACCCCTCCACTTT.

The gene calls are TRBV30 and TRBJ1-2; 7 nucleotides align to TRBD1. The CDR3 totals 15 residues. V dropped 0 bases and J dropped 4; count of bases not matched to a gene: 8. Germline V gene lookup returns CDR1 GTSNPN and CDR2 SVGIG (reference sequence). CDR3 DNA: TGTGCCTGGAGTGTCGCGGACAGGCGAGGCTATGGCTACACCTTC. Its protein product is CAWSVADRRGYGYTF.

The chain joins TRBV7-6 to TRBJ2-2; D unclear. CDR1 and CDR2 (germline): SGHVS, FNYEAQ. The CDR3 consists of 17 residues. Trimming removed 2 bases from V and 6 bases from J, with 19 bases in between. The CDR3: CASSLFPRRQSSGELFF. The CDR3 DNA sequence: TGTGCCAGCAGCTTATTCCCCCGGCGGCAGTCTTCCGGGGAGCTGTTTTTT. The entire variable domain, with the rest obtained from reference TRBV7-6 and TRBJ2-2, is as follows: GAGVSQSPRYKVTKRGQDVALRCDPISGHVSLYWYRQALGQGPEFLTYFNYEAQQDKSGLPNDRFSAERPEGSISTLTIQRTEQRDSAMYRCASSLFPRRQSSGELFFGEGSRLTVL.

DNA for the CDR3: TGCGCCAGCAGCCTTAGGGGTCAGACAGCAACTAATGAAAAACTGTTTTTT. Protein: CASSLRGQTATNEKLFF. V gene TRBV5-1 combines with J gene TRBJ1-4, with a tentative D call TRBD1 (5 bases). The V end was cut by 4 bases, the J end by 0 bases, with 16 bases between. Per germline, CDR1 SGHRS and CDR2 YFSETQ. The CDR3 covers 17 residues.

The genes are TRBV28 and TRBJ1-5, with D perhaps TRBD1 (5 bases). Germline loops: CDR1 MDHEN, CDR2 SYDVKM. The CDR3 contains 15 residues. With 6 bases removed from V and 3 bases from J, the gap between germline ends came to 15 bases. CDR3 protein: CASSRTGDYNQPQHF. The CDR3 nucleotides read TGTGCCAGCAGCCGGACGGGGGACTACAATCAGCCCCAGCATTTT.

The sample holds a few counts of this clone. The chain joins TRBV10-3 to TRBJ2-7; no clear D. The CDR3 is made up of 15 amino acids. Germline V lookup: CDR1 ENHRY, CDR2 SYGVKD. V was shortened by 3 bases and J by 0 bases, with 12 bases between the two germline ends. CDR3 in amino acids: CAISENRLSSYEQYF. CDR3 nucleotide sequence: TGTGCCATCAGTGAAAACAGATTAAGCTCCTACGAGCAGTACTTC.

CDR3 sequence reads: CATQYFIQPQHF. In DNA, the CDR3 is TGCGCCACCCAGTATTTTATACAGCCCCAGCATTTT. J is TRBJ1-5 and V is TRBV23-1; D not certain. TRBV23-1 is designated an ORF whose function remains uncertain. The germline V and J ends were trimmed by 10 bases and 7 bases, with 14 bases remaining between them. This CDR3 is 12 amino acids long.

The chain uses TRBV9 and TRBJ1-4; D is possibly TRBD1 (6 bases). The CDR3 spans 15 residues. V lost 3 bases and J 5 bases, leaving 14 bases between the germline ends. Germline-derived CDR1 and CDR2 are SGDLS and YYNGEE. CDR3 residues: CASSDRDTFNEKLFF. CDR3 sequence (DNA): TGTGCCAGCAGCGACCGGGACACCTTCAATGAAAAACTGTTTTTT.

Of note for this clone: The identical CDR3 is also encoded by other nucleotide sequences in the sample. The V gene is TRBV5-4, the J gene TRBJ1-3; 8 bases are a match to TRBD1. Germline CDR1 and CDR2: SGHNT and YYREEE (reference sequence). After removal of 4 bases from V and 8 bases from J, the junction contained 5 bases not matched to a gene. The CDR3 covers 13 residues. This chain's CDR3 is CASSTGGRDTIYF. DNA for the CDR3: TGTGCCAGCAGCACAGGGGGGAGAGACACCATATATTTT.